This note documents a single T cell receptor beta chain sequence. Germline loops: CDR1 DFQATT, CDR2 SNEGSKA (reference sequence). V gave up 3 bases and J gave up 2 bases; unmatched junction bases: 2. CDR3 length: 14 residues. As handled by the study authors: Reference gene primer amplification in the assay estimated nucleated cell counts. Using immunoSEQ multiplex PCR, the repertoire was profiled, and TCRdb retains in-frame clones only, with some absent. For V, J and clone size, that table is used; D and trimming come from the DNA. Of about 130,000 clones listed, around 80% were seen once; the top ten hold around 5.5%. The entry originates in a study of blood T cell repertoires in COVID-19. Study-level information: From the United States, Italy and Spain came samples of acute and convalescent COVID-19.

The rearrangement uses TRBV20-1 and TRBJ2-7; 12 nucleotides align to TRBD1. Sequenced: PBMCs or T cells enriched from blood (not recorded which). This TCR came from a woman aged 45-65 years who had recovered from COVID-19. The chain's CDR3 is CSASGDRGPYEQYV. The DNA for the CDR3 is TGCAGTGCTAGTGGGGACAGGGGGCCCTACGAGCAGTACGTC.